A selection of T cell receptor beta chains follows, all from one sample in a study of patients and donors after allogeneic stem cell transplantation. Using its own MiXCR run on the RT-PCR reads, TCRdb lists one record per CDR3 protein. Of hundreds of thousands of distinct CDR3 sequences listed, 16% are singletons. Sequencing was done on a sample of blood, either unsorted or a sorted T cell fraction (not recorded which). These receptors all come from a human donor who was either an allogeneic HSCT recipient or a stem cell or donor lymphocyte infusion donor (not recorded which). It is not recorded whose cells these are; they may come from a transplant donor. CDR3s include the opening cysteine and the closing phenylalanine or tryptophan. D genes are given only for firm matches. Only some rows state a clone size, as once, few, many or a class for expanded clones.

V: TRBV29-1; size: few; D: TRBD1; J: TRBJ1-4; CDR3: CSVEVQGAFTIF; DNA: TGCAGCGTTGAAGTCCAGGGGGCGTTTACAATTTTT
V: TRBV24-1; size: NA; D: NA; J: TRBJ2-7; CDR3: CATSDSFSGVEQYF; DNA: TGTGCCACCAGTGATTCCTTCTCAGGGGTCGAGCAGTACTTC
V: TRBV2; size: NA; D: NA; J: TRBJ2-3; CDR3: CASSEQTWDTDTQYF; DNA: TGTGCCAGCAGTGAACAGACGTGGGACACAGATACGCAGTATTTT
V: TRBV20-1; size: NA; D: NA; J: TRBJ2-3; CDR3: CSARDNSQTTTDTQYF; DNA: TGCAGTGCTAGAGATAATTCGCAGACGACCACAGATACGCAGTATTTT
V: TRBV4-3; size: few; D: NA; J: TRBJ2-7; CDR3: CASSQETRTYEQYF; DNA: TGCGCCAGCAGCCAAGAAACCAGGACCTACGAGCAGTACTTC
V: TRBV20-1; size: NA; D: NA; J: TRBJ2-5; CDR3: CSARDADIAEETQYF; DNA: TGCAGTGCTAGGGACGCAGACATTGCCGAAGAGACCCAGTACTTC
V: TRBV6-5; size: few; D: NA; J: TRBJ2-7; CDR3: CASSYRTVPGYEQYF; DNA: TGTGCCAGCAGTTACCGGACCGTCCCAGGGTACGAGCAGTACTTC
V: TRBV4-1; size: NA; D: NA; J: TRBJ2-7; CDR3: CASSPNPGFGHEQYF; DNA: TGCGCCAGCAGCCCCAACCCGGGGTTCGGCCACGAGCAGTACTTC
V: TRBV6-1; size: few; D: NA; J: TRBJ1-2; CDR3: CASSSPQTRNYGYTF; DNA: TGTGCCAGCAGCTCCCCGCAGACACGGAACTATGGCTACACCTTC
V: TRBV19; size: NA; D: TRBD1; J: TRBJ1-5; CDR3: CASRSGQGQPQHF; DNA: TGTGCCAGTAGATCGGGACAGGGTCAGCCCCAGCATTTT
V: TRBV24-1; size: NA; D: TRBD2; J: TRBJ2-3; CDR3: CATSEFTSGGTDTQYF; DNA: TGTGCCACCAGTGAGTTTACTAGCGGGGGCACAGATACGCAGTATTTT
V: TRBV29-1; size: NA; D: NA; J: TRBJ1-1; CDR3: CSVEDVGILEAFF; DNA: TGCAGCGTTGAAGACGTCGGGATACTTGAAGCTTTCTTT
V: TRBV6-1; size: few; D: NA; J: TRBJ1-6; CDR3: CASSEWQSNSPLHF; DNA: TGTGCCAGCAGTGAATGGCAGAGCAATTCACCCCTCCACTTT
V: TRBV5-1; size: few; D: NA; J: TRBJ2-7; CDR3: CASSSTLGTYEQYF; DNA: TGCGCCAGCAGCTCGACACTAGGTACCTACGAGCAGTACTTC
V: TRBV6-1; size: few; D: TRBD1; J: TRBJ1-5; CDR3: CASSPGTGLNQPQHF; DNA: TGTGCCAGCAGTCCAGGGACAGGACTCAATCAGCCCCAGCATTTT
V: TRBV20-1; size: NA; D: NA; J: TRBJ2-1; CDR3: CSAEGASGTYNEQFF; DNA: TGCAGTGCCGAGGGGGCCAGCGGGACATACAATGAGCAGTTCTTC
V: TRBV3-1; size: few; D: NA; J: TRBJ2-1; CDR3: CASSQGLPNPYNEQFF; DNA: TGTGCCAGCAGCCAAGGACTCCCCAATCCCTACAATGAGCAGTTCTTC
V: TRBV12-3/TRBV12-4; size: many; D: NA; J: TRBJ1-3; CDR3: CASSLRGASGNTIYF; DNA: TGTGCCAGCAGTTTGAGGGGGGCCTCTGGAAACACCATATATTTT
V: TRBV7-9; size: NA; D: NA; J: TRBJ2-7; CDR3: CASSLVGATYEQYF; DNA: TGTGCCAGCAGCTTAGTTGGGGCGACGTACGAGCAGTACTTC
V: TRBV29-1; size: few; D: NA; J: TRBJ1-2; CDR3: CSVLPTGPNYGYTF; DNA: TGCAGCGTCCTACCGACGGGTCCTAACTATGGCTACACCTTC
V: TRBV7-3; size: NA; D: TRBD1; J: TRBJ2-5; CDR3: CASSPKGQGTETQYF; DNA: TGTGCCAGCAGCCCCAAAGGACAGGGGACGGAGACCCAGTACTTC